This T cell receptor (beta chain) was identified in a study of PD-1 blockade in classical Hodgkin lymphoma. Sequencing was performed with immunoSEQ multiplex PCR; in TCRdb, only in-frame clones are kept and a portion is missing. The sample has roughly 14,000 clones; around 84% are singletons. Details on this clone: The antigen is not known.

This CDR3 contains 14 residues. Germline V gene sequence: CDR1 SGHAT, CDR2 FQDESV (reference sequence). Trimming cost V 4 bases and J 7 bases, with 11 bases left between them. Each and every patient relapsed after autologous stem cell transplantation, and patients got differing brentuximab vedotin exposure. Overall study results and limits: Before treatment, complete responders showed about the same diversity as newly diagnosed patients. The study reported lower baseline TCR diversity in newly diagnosed patients than in healthy donors.

The rearrangement links TRBV11-1 to TRBJ1-6; no clear D gene. The TCR originated in a human donor with classical Hodgkin lymphoma. The sample was peripheral blood mononuclear cells (PBMCs), taken at baseline. CDR3 bases: TGTGCCAGCAGCTCCAATCTGGAAAATTCACCCCTCCACTTT. It specifies CASSSNLENSPLHF.